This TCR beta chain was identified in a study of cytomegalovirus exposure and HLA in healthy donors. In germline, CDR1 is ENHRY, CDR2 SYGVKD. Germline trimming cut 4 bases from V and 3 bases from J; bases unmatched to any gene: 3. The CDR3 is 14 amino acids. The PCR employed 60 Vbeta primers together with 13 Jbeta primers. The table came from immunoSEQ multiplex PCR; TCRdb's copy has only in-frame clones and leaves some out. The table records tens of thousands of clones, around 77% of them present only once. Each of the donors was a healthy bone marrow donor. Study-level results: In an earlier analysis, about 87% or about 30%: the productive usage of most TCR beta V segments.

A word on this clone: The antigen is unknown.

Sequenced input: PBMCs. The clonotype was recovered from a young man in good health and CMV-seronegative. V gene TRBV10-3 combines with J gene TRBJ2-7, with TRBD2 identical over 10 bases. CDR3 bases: TGTGCCATCAGTGCTAGCGGGAGCGGCTACGAGCAGTACTTC. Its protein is CAISASGSGYEQYF.